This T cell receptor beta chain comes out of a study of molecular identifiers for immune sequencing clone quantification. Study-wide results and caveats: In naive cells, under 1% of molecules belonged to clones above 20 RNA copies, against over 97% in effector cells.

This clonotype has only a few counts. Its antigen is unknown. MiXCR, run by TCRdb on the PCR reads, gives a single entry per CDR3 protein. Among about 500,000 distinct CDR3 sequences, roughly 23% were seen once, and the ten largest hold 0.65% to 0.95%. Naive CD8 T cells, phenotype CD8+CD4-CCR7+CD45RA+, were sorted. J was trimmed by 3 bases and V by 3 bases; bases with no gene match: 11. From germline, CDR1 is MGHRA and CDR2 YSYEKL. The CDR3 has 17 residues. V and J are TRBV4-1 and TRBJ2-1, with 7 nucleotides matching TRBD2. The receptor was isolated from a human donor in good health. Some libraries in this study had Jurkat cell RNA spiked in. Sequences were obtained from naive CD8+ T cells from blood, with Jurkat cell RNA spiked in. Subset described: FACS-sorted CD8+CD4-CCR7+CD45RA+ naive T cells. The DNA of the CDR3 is TGCGCCAGCAGCCAGGCCCCAGGGCGGGGGATCTACAATGAGCAGTTCTTC. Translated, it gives CASSQAPGRGIYNEQFF.